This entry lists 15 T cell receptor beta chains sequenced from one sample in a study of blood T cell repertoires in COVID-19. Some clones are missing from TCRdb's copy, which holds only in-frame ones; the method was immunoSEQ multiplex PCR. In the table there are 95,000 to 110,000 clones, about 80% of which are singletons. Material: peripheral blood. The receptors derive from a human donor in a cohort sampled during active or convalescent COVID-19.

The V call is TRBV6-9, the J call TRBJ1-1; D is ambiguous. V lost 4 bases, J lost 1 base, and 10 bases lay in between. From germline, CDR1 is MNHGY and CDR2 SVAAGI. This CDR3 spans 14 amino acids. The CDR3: CASSFGESNTEAFF. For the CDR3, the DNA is TGTGCCAGCAGTTTCGGGGAGTCGAACACTGAAGCTTTCTTT.

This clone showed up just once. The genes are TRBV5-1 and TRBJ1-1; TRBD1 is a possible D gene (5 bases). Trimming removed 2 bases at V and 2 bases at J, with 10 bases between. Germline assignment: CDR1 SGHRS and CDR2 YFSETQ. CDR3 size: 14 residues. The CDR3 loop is CASSFGAGNTEAFF. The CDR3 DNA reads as TGCGCCAGCAGCTTTGGGGCCGGAAACACTGAAGCTTTCTTT.

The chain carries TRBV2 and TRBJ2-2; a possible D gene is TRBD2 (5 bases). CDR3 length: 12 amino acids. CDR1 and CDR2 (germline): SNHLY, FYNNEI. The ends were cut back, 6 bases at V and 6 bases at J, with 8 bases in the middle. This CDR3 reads CASRRTPGELFF. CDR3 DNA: TGTGCCAGCAGACGGACTCCCGGGGAGCTGTTTTTT.

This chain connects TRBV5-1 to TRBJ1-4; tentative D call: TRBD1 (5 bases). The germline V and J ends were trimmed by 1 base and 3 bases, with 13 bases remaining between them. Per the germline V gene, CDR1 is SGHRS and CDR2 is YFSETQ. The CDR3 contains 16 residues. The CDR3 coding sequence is TGCGCCAGCAGCTTGAATCCACAGGCTTCTAATGAAAAACTGTTTTTT. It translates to CASSLNPQASNEKLFF. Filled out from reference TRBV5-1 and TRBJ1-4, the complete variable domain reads KAGVTQTPRYLIKTRGQQVTLSCSPISGHRSVSWYQQTPGQGLQFLFEYFSETQRNKGNFPGRFSGRQFSNSRSEMNVSTLELGDSALYLCASSLNPQASNEKLFFGSGTQLSVL.

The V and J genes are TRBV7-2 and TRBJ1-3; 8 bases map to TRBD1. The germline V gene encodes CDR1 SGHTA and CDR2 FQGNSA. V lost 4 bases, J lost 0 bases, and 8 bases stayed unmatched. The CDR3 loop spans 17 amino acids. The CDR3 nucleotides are TGTGCCAGCAGCTCCGAATGGACAGGGTTCTCTGGAAACACCATATATTTT. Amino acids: CASSSEWTGFSGNTIYF.

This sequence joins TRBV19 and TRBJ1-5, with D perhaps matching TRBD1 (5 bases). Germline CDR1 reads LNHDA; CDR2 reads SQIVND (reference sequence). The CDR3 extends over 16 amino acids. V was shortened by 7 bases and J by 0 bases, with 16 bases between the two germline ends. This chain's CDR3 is CASIQSTDHSNQPQHF. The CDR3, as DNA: TGTGCCAGTATTCAATCGACAGATCATAGCAATCAGCCCCAGCATTTT.

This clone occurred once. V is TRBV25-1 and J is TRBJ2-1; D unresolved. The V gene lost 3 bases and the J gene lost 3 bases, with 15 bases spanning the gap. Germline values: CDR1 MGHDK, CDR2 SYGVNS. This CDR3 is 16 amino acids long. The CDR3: CASSDSGLIGYNEQFF. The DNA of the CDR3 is TGTGCCAGCAGTGATTCCGGGTTAATTGGCTACAATGAGCAGTTCTTC.

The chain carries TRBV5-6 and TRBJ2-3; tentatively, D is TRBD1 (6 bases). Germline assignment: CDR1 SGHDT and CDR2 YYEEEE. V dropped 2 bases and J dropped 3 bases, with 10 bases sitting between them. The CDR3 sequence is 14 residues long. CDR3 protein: CASSLNTGTDTQYF. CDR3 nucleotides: TGTGCCAGCAGCTTAAATACAGGGACAGATACGCAGTATTTT. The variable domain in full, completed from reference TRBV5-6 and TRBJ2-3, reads DAGVTQSPTHLIKTRGQQVTLRCSPKSGHDTVSWYQQALGQGPQFIFQYYEEEERQRGNFPDRFSGHQFPNYSSELNVNALLLGDSALYLCASSLNTGTDTQYFGPGTRLTVL.

CDR3 in DNA: TGTGCCAGCACCCCCAAGGCGGGGGGACCCTACGAGCAGTACTTC. It encodes CASTPKAGGPYEQYF. This rearrangement joins TRBV6-5 to TRBJ2-7, with 8 bases matching TRBD2. CDR1 MNHEY and CDR2 SVGAGI come from the germline V gene. The CDR3 totals 15 residues. J was trimmed by 2 bases and V by 7 bases; bases with no gene match: 10.

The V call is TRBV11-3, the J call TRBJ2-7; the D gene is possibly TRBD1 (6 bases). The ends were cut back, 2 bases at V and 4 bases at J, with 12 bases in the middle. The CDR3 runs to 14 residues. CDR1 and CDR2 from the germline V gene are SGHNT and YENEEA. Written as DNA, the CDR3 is TGTGCCAGCAGCTTAAGAAGGACAGTGTACGAGCAGTACTTC. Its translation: CASSLRRTVYEQYF. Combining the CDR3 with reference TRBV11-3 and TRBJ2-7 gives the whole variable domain EAGVVQSPRYKIIEKKQPVAFWCNPISGHNTLYWYLQNLGQGPELLIRYENEEAVDDSQLPKDRFSAERLKGVDSTLKIQPAELGDSAVYLCASSLRRTVYEQYFGPGTRLTVT.

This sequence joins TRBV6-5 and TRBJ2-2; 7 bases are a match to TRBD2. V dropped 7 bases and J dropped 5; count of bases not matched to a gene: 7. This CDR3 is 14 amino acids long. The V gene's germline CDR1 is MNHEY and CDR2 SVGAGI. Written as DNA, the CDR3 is TGTGCCAGCATCCAAGCGGGGCGGACCGGGGAGCTGTTTTTT. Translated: CASIQAGRTGELFF.

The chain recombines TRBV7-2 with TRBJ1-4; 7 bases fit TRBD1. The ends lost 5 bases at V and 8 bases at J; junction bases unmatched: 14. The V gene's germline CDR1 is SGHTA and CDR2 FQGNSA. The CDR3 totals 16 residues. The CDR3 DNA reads TGTGCCAGCAGCGCCCCCGGTAGGGGGCTAGCAGAAAAACTGTTTTTT. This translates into CASSAPGRGLAEKLFF.

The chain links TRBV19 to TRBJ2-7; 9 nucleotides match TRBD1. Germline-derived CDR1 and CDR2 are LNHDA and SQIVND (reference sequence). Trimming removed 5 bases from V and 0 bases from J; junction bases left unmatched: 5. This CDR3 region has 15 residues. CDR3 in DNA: TGTGCCAGTAGTTTGGGACAGGGTATCTCCTACGAGCAGTACTTC. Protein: CASSLGQGISYEQYF. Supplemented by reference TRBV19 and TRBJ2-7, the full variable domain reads DGGITQSPKYLFRKEGQNVTLSCEQNLNHDAMYWYRQDPGQGLRLIYYSQIVNDFQKGDIAEGYSVSREKKESFPLTVTSAQKNPTAFYLCASSLGQGISYEQYFGPGTRLTVT.

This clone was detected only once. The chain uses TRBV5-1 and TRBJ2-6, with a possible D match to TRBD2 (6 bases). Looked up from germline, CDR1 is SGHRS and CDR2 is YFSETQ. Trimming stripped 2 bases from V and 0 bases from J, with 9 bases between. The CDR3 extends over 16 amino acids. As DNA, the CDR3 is TGCGCCAGCAGCTTTAGCGGTCCCTCTGGGGCCAACGTCCTGACTTTC. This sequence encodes CASSFSGPSGANVLTF. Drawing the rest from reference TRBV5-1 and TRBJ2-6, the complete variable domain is KAGVTQTPRYLIKTRGQQVTLSCSPISGHRSVSWYQQTPGQGLQFLFEYFSETQRNKGNFPGRFSGRQFSNSRSEMNVSTLELGDSALYLCASSFSGPSGANVLTFGAGSRLTVL.

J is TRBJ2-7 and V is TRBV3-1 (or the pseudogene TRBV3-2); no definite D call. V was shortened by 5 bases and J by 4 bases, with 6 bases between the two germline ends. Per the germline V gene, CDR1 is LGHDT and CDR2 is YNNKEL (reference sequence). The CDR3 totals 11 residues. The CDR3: CASSSPYEQYF. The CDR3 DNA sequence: TGTGCCAGCAGCTCCCCATACGAGCAGTACTTC.